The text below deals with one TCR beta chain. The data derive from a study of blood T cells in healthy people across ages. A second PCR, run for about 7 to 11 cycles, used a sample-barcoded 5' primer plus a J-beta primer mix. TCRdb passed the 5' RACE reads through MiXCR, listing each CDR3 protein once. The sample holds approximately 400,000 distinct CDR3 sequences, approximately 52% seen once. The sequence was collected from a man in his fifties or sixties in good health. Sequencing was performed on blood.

The chain's CDR3 is CASSQVAKRSYGYTF. The CDR3 bases are TGCGCCAGCAGCCAAGTGGCCAAAAGGTCCTATGGCTACACCTTC. This chain joins TRBV4-3 and TRBJ1-2; no clear D gene. V was clipped by 1 base and J by 4 bases, with 13 bases between them. Germline V CDR1 and CDR2: LGHNA, YSLEER. This CDR3 is built from 15 residues.